Shown below are 32 T cell receptor beta chains from a single sample sequenced in a study of cytomegalovirus exposure and HLA in healthy donors. Researchers ran the PCR with 60 Vbeta and 13 Jbeta primers. This table comes from immunoSEQ multiplex PCR, and its TCRdb copy is limited to in-frame clones, with some not included. The top ten hold approximately 2.3% of the sample, which has 140,000 to 150,000 clones, 70% seen once. The sequenced sample was PBMCs. The receptors here all came from a woman in her fifties or sixties in good health and CMV-seropositive.

The V gene is TRBV6-5, the J gene TRBJ2-7; 8 bases agree with TRBD1. Germline CDR1 reads MNHEY; CDR2 reads SVGAGI. V trimming: 0 bases; J trimming: 2 bases; junction bases outside the gene matches: 3. This CDR3 is built from 15 residues. CDR3 in amino acids: CASSYSDRAPYEQYF. Written as DNA, the CDR3 is TGTGCCAGCAGTTACTCGGACAGGGCCCCCTACGAGCAGTACTTC.

This clone was detected only once. This rearrangement joins TRBV7-3 to TRBJ2-2; D is perhaps TRBD2 (7 bases). Per the germline V gene, CDR1 is SGHTA and CDR2 is FQGTGA. Trimming removed 5 bases at V and 8 bases at J, with 15 bases between. The length of the CDR3 is 14 residues. Written as DNA, the CDR3 is TGTGCCAGCAGCCCGCCGGGGGGCTTAGGGGAGCTGTTTTTT. This sequence encodes CASSPPGGLGELFF.

The V and J genes are TRBV10-3 and TRBJ1-2; the D is unclear. The CDR3 sequence is 13 residues long. Germline V gene sequence: CDR1 ENHRY, CDR2 SYGVKD. The V gene lost 1 base and the J gene lost 3 bases, with 6 bases spanning the gap. The CDR3 sequence: CAISEFTDYGYTF. CDR3 sequence (DNA): TGTGCCATCAGTGAGTTTACAGACTATGGCTACACCTTC.

The chain carries TRBV10-1 and TRBJ2-5; 7 bases line up with TRBD1. The V segment lost 5 bases and the J segment 5 bases; nucleotides outside the gene matches: 8. CDR1 and CDR2 (germline): WNHNN, SYGVQD (reference sequence). The CDR3 has 14 amino acids. The CDR3 spells CASSSGGIGETQYF. The CDR3 DNA is TGCGCCAGCAGTTCAGGGGGAATAGGGGAGACCCAGTACTTC.

This clone was observed a single time. The gene calls are TRBV30 and TRBJ1-1; D gene unclear. Germline-derived CDR1 and CDR2 are GTSNPN and SVGIG (reference sequence). CDR3 length equals 13 residues. Deletions cut 5 bases from V and 4 bases from J, with 14 bases between. This CDR3 reads CAWLPNSPTEAFF. The CDR3 DNA reads TGTGCCTGGCTCCCCAACAGTCCCACTGAAGCTTTCTTT. The full variable domain, rest sourced from reference TRBV30 and TRBJ1-1, is SQTIHQWPATLVQPVGSPLSLECTVEGTSNPNLYWYRQAAGRGLQLLFYSVGIGQISSEVPQNLSASRPQDRQFILSSKKLLLSDSGFYLCAWLPNSPTEAFFGQGTRLTVV.

The table lists this clone with a few counts. V is TRBV6-1 and J is TRBJ1-5, with a possible D match to TRBD1 (5 bases). Per the germline V gene, CDR1 is MNHNS and CDR2 is SASEGT. This CDR3 is 15 amino acids long. Trimming took off 4 bases at V and 4 bases at J, with 14 bases between the two ends. DNA of the CDR3: TGTGCCAGCAGTGGGGGCAGGGCAGGAAATCAGCCCCAGCATTTT. Amino acids: CASSGGRAGNQPQHF.

The chain is built from TRBV5-1 and TRBJ1-2; no firm D call. CDR1 is SGHRS, CDR2 YFSETQ, per germline. The CDR3 spans 14 residues. V dropped 1 base and J dropped 3 bases, with 10 bases sitting between them. The CDR3 here is CASSLSWQDYGYTF. The CDR3 bases are TGCGCCAGCAGCTTGAGTTGGCAAGACTATGGCTACACCTTC.

The chain recombines TRBV5-6 with TRBJ2-7; 10 positions match TRBD1. Germline CDR1 is SGHDT and CDR2 is YYEEEE. The CDR3 contains 15 residues. With 1 base clipped from V and 3 bases from J, the junction kept 4 bases outside the gene matches. The CDR3, as DNA: TGTGCCAGCAGCTTGAGGGACAGGGGTGTCTACGAGCAGTACTTC. Translation gives CASSLRDRGVYEQYF. The full variable domain, rest sourced from reference TRBV5-6 and TRBJ2-7, is DAGVTQSPTHLIKTRGQQVTLRCSPKSGHDTVSWYQQALGQGPQFIFQYYEEEERQRGNFPDRFSGHQFPNYSSELNVNALLLGDSALYLCASSLRDRGVYEQYFGPGTRLTVT.

J is TRBJ1-1 and V is TRBV28; TRBD1 is a possible D gene (6 bases). The CDR3 sequence is 14 residues long. Looked up from germline, CDR1 is MDHEN and CDR2 is SYDVKM. V lost 6 bases and J lost 1, with 12 bases in between. The CDR3 here is CASSTSGQNTEAFF. CDR3 nucleotides: TGTGCCAGCAGCACATCGGGACAGAACACTGAAGCTTTCTTT.

The chain carries TRBV19 and TRBJ2-5, with 13 bases lining up with TRBD2. Germline values: CDR1 LNHDA, CDR2 SQIVND (reference sequence). The CDR3 has 18 amino acids. Losses at the gene ends were 1 base for V and 5 bases for J; bases not matched to a gene: 10. CDR3 amino acids: CASSIGWTSGSWEETQYF. The DNA of the CDR3 is TGTGCCAGTAGTATAGGGTGGACTAGCGGGAGCTGGGAGGAGACCCAGTACTTC.

J is TRBJ1-1 and V is TRBV14, with D perhaps matching TRBD1 (5 bases). The CDR3 consists of 14 residues. V lost 0 bases, J lost 7 bases, and 12 bases lay in between. Germline V CDR1 and CDR2: SGHDN, FVKESK. The DNA of the CDR3 is TGTGCCAGCAGCCAAGAATCCTTGGGGGGTGAAGCTTTCTTT. Its protein product is CASSQESLGGEAFF.

The CDR3 sequence is CASSRKRDTEAFF. CDR3 DNA: TGTGCCAGCAGTCGAAAGAGGGACACTGAAGCTTTCTTT. The rearrangement joins TRBV6-5 to TRBJ1-1; no clear D. Germline CDR1 MNHEY, CDR2 SVGAGI. V was trimmed by 5 bases and J by 3 bases, leaving 10 bases between them. CDR3 size: 13 residues.

Only a few counts were recorded for this clone. The chain joins TRBV6-1 to TRBJ1-2; D is perhaps TRBD1 (6 bases). Germline loops: CDR1 MNHNS, CDR2 SASEGT. The length of the CDR3 is 13 residues. Trimming removed 5 bases from V and 8 bases from J, with 15 bases in between. The CDR3 protein is CASSQDSGSGYTF. CDR3 DNA sequence: TGTGCCAGCAGTCAGGACAGTGGAAGCGGCTACACCTTC.

The V call is TRBV6-5, the J call TRBJ2-7, with D perhaps matching TRBD1 (6 bases). In germline, CDR1 is MNHEY, CDR2 SVGAGI. The CDR3 runs to 14 residues. Trimming stripped 5 bases from V and 5 bases from J, with 16 bases between. The CDR3 DNA sequence: TGTGCCAGCAGTCCAACGAACAGGGCAAACGAGCAGTACTTC. This encodes CASSPTNRANEQYF.

The V and J genes are TRBV19 and TRBJ2-1; D gene unclear. The CDR3 covers 13 residues. V was trimmed by 6 bases and J by 7 bases, leaving 13 bases between them. CDR1 and CDR2 from the germline V gene are LNHDA and SQIVND (reference sequence). The DNA of the CDR3 is TGTGCCAGTAGGTCGCGAGGTGGAAATGAGCAGTTCTTC. This translates into CASRSRGGNEQFF.

The rearrangement uses TRBV15 and TRBJ1-1; D is undetermined. The V gene's germline CDR1 is LNHNV and CDR2 YYDKDF (reference sequence). The CDR3 has 13 residues. Between the trimmed V and J ends, which lost 0 bases and 6 bases, there was a span of 8 bases. For the CDR3, the DNA is TGTGCCACCAGCAGAGAAGGTCGGGCTGAAGCTTTCTTT. Protein: CATSREGRAEAFF.

The gene calls are TRBV9 and TRBJ1-1, with D possibly being TRBD1 (5 bases). Germline V CDR1 and CDR2: SGDLS, YYNGEE. The length of the CDR3 is 14 residues. Trimming removed 3 bases at V and 1 base at J, with 10 bases between. Here the CDR3 reads CASSGGTANTEAFF. CDR3 nucleotides: TGTGCCAGCAGCGGCGGGACGGCGAACACTGAAGCTTTCTTT. Looking up the rest from reference TRBV9 and TRBJ1-1 gives the full variable domain: DSGVTQTPKHLITATGQRVTLRCSPRSGDLSVYWYQQSLDQGLQFLIQYYNGEERAKGNILERFSAQQFPDLHSELNLSSLELGDSALYFCASSGGTANTEAFFGQGTRLTVV.

The genes are TRBV5-1 and TRBJ1-2; the D gene is possibly TRBD1 (6 bases). This CDR3 is built from 13 residues. Trimming removed 2 bases from V and 4 bases from J, with 9 bases in between. The germline V gene encodes CDR1 SGHRS and CDR2 YFSETQ. The CDR3 loop is CASSFTGLYGYTF. CDR3 sequence (DNA): TGCGCCAGCAGCTTTACAGGGCTCTATGGCTACACCTTC.

The V gene is TRBV10-3, the J gene TRBJ2-7; perhaps TRBD1 as D (6 bases). CDR3 length: 14 residues. Trimming shortened V by 6 bases and J by 6 bases, and 18 bases separated the two germline ends. Germline V lookup: CDR1 ENHRY, CDR2 SYGVKD. CDR3 nucleotide sequence: TGTGCCATCAGCCGGGACACAACATGGTCCGAGCAGTACTTC. Encoded protein: CAISRDTTWSEQYF.

The V gene is TRBV28, the J gene TRBJ1-1; 7 bases agree with TRBD1. The CDR3 extends over 14 amino acids. From germline, CDR1 is MDHEN and CDR2 SYDVKM. Germline trimming cut 3 bases from V and 4 bases from J; bases unmatched to any gene: 5. The CDR3 here is CASSLGTAGTEAFF. DNA for the CDR3: TGTGCCAGCAGTTTGGGGACAGCCGGCACTGAAGCTTTCTTT.

V is TRBV2 and J is TRBJ1-5; 8 bases map to TRBD1. The CDR3 totals 15 residues. The V segment lost 6 bases and the J segment 5 bases; nucleotides outside the gene matches: 9. Germline V gives CDR1 SNHLY, CDR2 FYNNEI. CDR3 DNA sequence: TGTGCCAGCAGAGTGGACAGGGCCGATTATCAGCCCCAGCATTTT. It specifies CASRVDRADYQPQHF.

The V gene is TRBV27, the J gene TRBJ1-2, with D possibly matching TRBD1 (5 bases). The CDR3 loop spans 11 amino acids. V dropped 10 bases and J dropped 4 bases, with 10 bases sitting between them. CDR1 MNHEY and CDR2 SMNVEV come from the germline V gene (reference sequence). The CDR3 protein is CATRGFYGYTF. The CDR3 DNA follows: TGTGCCACCCGGGGGTTCTATGGCTACACCTTC.

This chain links TRBV19 with TRBJ2-1, with 9 nucleotides matching TRBD1. Germline V lookup: CDR1 LNHDA, CDR2 SQIVND (reference sequence). The CDR3 loop spans 15 amino acids. V lost 5 bases and J lost 6; bases outside the gene matches: 8. CDR3 protein: CASSAPGTGPNEQFF. The CDR3 DNA reads as TGTGCCAGTAGTGCCCCCGGGACAGGGCCCAATGAGCAGTTCTTC.

The gene calls are TRBV10-3 and TRBJ2-5; 10 bases agree with TRBD2. CDR1 is ENHRY and CDR2 is SYGVKD in the germline V gene. This CDR3 is 15 amino acids long. J gave up 4 bases and V 4 bases, and 6 bases lay outside the gene matches. The CDR3 loop reads CAISATSGIGETQYF. The CDR3 DNA reads as TGTGCCATCAGTGCCACTAGCGGGATCGGAGAGACCCAGTACTTC.

The genes are TRBV9 and TRBJ2-5; tentative D call: TRBD2 (7 bases). The V and J ends lost 0 bases and 2 bases respectively, with 14 bases between them. CDR1 and CDR2 from the germline V gene are SGDLS and YYNGEE. The CDR3 contains 16 residues. The CDR3 reads CASSVVGAGLQETQYF. DNA of the CDR3: TGTGCCAGCAGCGTAGTGGGGGCGGGACTACAAGAGACCCAGTACTTC.

This sequence joins TRBV14 and TRBJ2-7, with D possibly TRBD1 on 5 matching bases. Trimming took off 5 bases at V and 6 bases at J, with 8 bases between the two ends. Germline CDR1 SGHDN, CDR2 FVKESK. The CDR3 extends over 11 amino acids. The CDR3 DNA reads TGTGCCAGCAGCAAGGGGCCCGAGCAGTACTTC. This gives the protein CASSKGPEQYF.

A single count supports this clone. The chain carries TRBV11-2 and TRBJ2-1; the match to TRBD2 covers 7 bases. This CDR3 has 14 amino acids. Germline V gene lookup returns CDR1 SGHAT and CDR2 FQNNGV. The ends lost 8 bases at V and 1 base at J; junction bases unmatched: 5. In DNA form, the CDR3 reads TGTGCCAGCCGCCTCGGGGGGTCCTACAATGAGCAGTTCTTC. Protein sequence: CASRLGGSYNEQFF.

The chain combines TRBV10-3 with TRBJ1-3, with D perhaps TRBD1 (6 bases). CDR3 length: 12 residues. Germline CDR1 ENHRY, CDR2 SYGVKD. V lost 8 bases to trimming and J lost 3 bases, with 8 bases between them. CDR3 DNA sequence: TGTGCCATCCAGGGGAGTGGAAACACCATATATTTT. Translated: CAIQGSGNTIYF.

The chain joins TRBV6-5 to TRBJ1-2; no firm D call. CDR1 and CDR2 from the germline V gene are MNHEY and SVGAGI. V was cut by 4 bases and J by 5 bases, with 14 bases left in between. The CDR3 sequence is 14 residues long. The CDR3 loop is CASSWTSSSYGYTF. The DNA of the CDR3 is TGTGCCAGCAGTTGGACTTCTTCGTCGTATGGCTACACCTTC.

The CDR3 sequence is CASTAGGAGANVLTF. CDR3 sequence (DNA): TGTGCCAGCACCGCCGGGGGTGCTGGGGCCAACGTCCTGACTTTC. The chain links TRBV6-1 to TRBJ2-6, with a weak D call TRBD2 (6 bases). Per the germline V gene, CDR1 is MNHNS and CDR2 is SASEGT. The CDR3 is 15 amino acids. V lost 7 bases, J lost 2 bases, and 12 bases lay in between.

This chain links TRBV7-9 with TRBJ2-2, with a tentative D call TRBD1 (6 bases). The germline V gene has CDR1 SEHNR and CDR2 FQNEAQ (reference sequence). CDR3 length equals 15 residues. Trimming removed 5 bases from V and 3 bases from J, with 13 bases in between. CDR3 in DNA: TGTGCCAGCAGCCCTTCTAGGACAGACACCGGGGAGCTGTTTTTT. As protein: CASSPSRTDTGELFF.

The chain uses TRBV5-1 and TRBJ2-7, with a possible D match to TRBD1 (6 bases). The CDR3 totals 15 residues. V lost 4 bases, J lost 3 bases, and 17 bases lay in between. CDR1 and CDR2 (germline): SGHRS, YFSETQ. CDR3 amino acids: CASSLQTTGSYEQYF. The CDR3, as DNA: TGCGCCAGCAGCCTCCAGACCACAGGGAGCTACGAGCAGTACTTC.